The clone carrying this TCR beta chain was seen ten or more times. Its antigen is not known. RNA transcripts were the source from which TCR beta CDR3 regions were amplified. RT-PCR was first run with HTBI primers, then multiplex PCR in a second round. TCRdb analysed the multiplex PCR reads with MiXCR anew, one entry per CDR3 protein. This sample yields roughly 480,000 distinct CDR3 sequences, of which roughly an eighth are seen a single time; 9.5% to 10% belongs to the top ten. The CDR3 sequence is 13 residues long. V was clipped by 9 bases and J by 0 bases, with 11 bases between them. CDR1 WNHNN and CDR2 SYGVQD come from the germline V gene (reference sequence). The data were obtained in a study of Graves' ophthalmopathy and Graves' hyperthyroidism. Study overall: The blood sample was drawn at first diagnosis and before any treatment. Whole-study results and caveats: In blood, most expanded thyroid clonotypes above 0.001 frequency were also detected.

The TCR was taken from a young woman with Graves' ophthalmopathy. The chain employs TRBV10-1 and TRBJ1-1; D unclear. Sequenced input: blood. The CDR3 loop reads CARGTSMNTEAFF. CDR3 DNA sequence: TGCGCCAGGGGAACCTCCATGAACACTGAAGCTTTCTTT.